Included here is one T cell receptor beta chain sequence, with context. Trimming shortened V by 0 bases and J by 2 bases, and 9 bases separated the two germline ends. Germline assignment: CDR1 SGHDT and CDR2 YYEEEE. This CDR3 has 15 residues. Cohorts were based on clinical histories the participants reported. In the authors' workflow: Reference gene primer amplification in the assay estimated nucleated cell counts. Measured with immunoSEQ multiplex PCR; TCRdb has only the in-frame clones, and not every one. V and J calls and clone size are as listed in that table; D and trimming were resolved from the DNA. The table lists roughly 200,000 clones, roughly 86% of them singletons. The source of the sample is a study of blood T cell repertoires in COVID-19. Study information: Sources were T cells, B-cell-depleted T cells, or PBMCs; the material itself was cDNA or gDNA.

This clonotype was sampled from a woman in her 30s with acute COVID-19. Sequenced: PBMCs or T cells enriched from blood (not recorded which). The chain recombines TRBV5-6 with TRBJ1-3; D is perhaps TRBD1 (6 bases). CDR3 loop: CASSLGTAPGNTIYF. In DNA, the CDR3 is TGTGCCAGCAGCTTGGGGACAGCTCCTGGAAACACCATATATTTT.